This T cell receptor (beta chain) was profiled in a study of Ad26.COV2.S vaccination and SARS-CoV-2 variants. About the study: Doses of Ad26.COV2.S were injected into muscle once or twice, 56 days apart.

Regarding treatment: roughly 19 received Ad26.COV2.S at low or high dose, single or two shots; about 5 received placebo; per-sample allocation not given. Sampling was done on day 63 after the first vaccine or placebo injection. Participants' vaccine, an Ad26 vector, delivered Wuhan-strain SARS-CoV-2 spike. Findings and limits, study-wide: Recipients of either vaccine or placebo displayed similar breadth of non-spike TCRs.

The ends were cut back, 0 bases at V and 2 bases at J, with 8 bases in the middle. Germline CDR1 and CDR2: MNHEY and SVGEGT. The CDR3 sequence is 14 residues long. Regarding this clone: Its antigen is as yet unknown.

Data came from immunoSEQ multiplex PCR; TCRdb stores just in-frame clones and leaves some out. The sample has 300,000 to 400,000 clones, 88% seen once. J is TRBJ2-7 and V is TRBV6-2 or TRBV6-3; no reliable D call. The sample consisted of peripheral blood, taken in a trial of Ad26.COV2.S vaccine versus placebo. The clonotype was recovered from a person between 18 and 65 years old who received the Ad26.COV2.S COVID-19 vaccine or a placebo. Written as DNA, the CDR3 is TGTGCCAGCAGTTACTCGGCAGTAACCTACGAGCAGTACTTC. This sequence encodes CASSYSAVTYEQYF.